One and the same sample provided the 19 T cell receptor beta chains below, sequenced in a study of beta chain features in type 1 diabetes. The authors reverse transcribed all of the isolated RNA, so sequencing captured expressed TCRB transcripts. TCRdb's table, derived via immunoSEQ multiplex PCR, lists solely in-frame clones and lacks some. Among under 200,000 clones listed, about 8.1% were seen once. The material sequenced was central memory CD4+ T cells from blood. Receptor source: a man between 18 and 35 years old in good health.

This rearrangement joins TRBV28 to TRBJ1-2; D perhaps matches TRBD1 (5 bases). Trimming shortened V by 5 bases and J by 4 bases, and 14 bases separated the two germline ends. The CDR3 has 14 amino acids. CDR1 is MDHEN and CDR2 is SYDVKM in the germline V gene. CDR3 region: CASSTTGSGYGYTF. The CDR3 nucleotides are TGTGCCAGCAGTACCACAGGCTCCGGCTATGGCTACACCTTC.

The chain recombines TRBV7-3 with TRBJ2-5; 7 bases are a match to TRBD1. V lost 3 bases, J lost 1 base, and 5 bases stayed unmatched. The CDR3 has 15 amino acids. Germline CDR1 SGHTA, CDR2 FQGTGA. This CDR3 reads CASSLDGTVQETQYF. Written as DNA, the CDR3 is TGTGCCAGCAGCTTGGACGGGACAGTCCAAGAGACCCAGTACTTC. Combining the CDR3 with reference TRBV7-3 and TRBJ2-5 gives the whole variable domain GAGVSQTPSNKVTEKGKYVELRCDPISGHTALYWYRQSLGQGPEFLIYFQGTGAADDSGLPNDRFFAVRPEGSVSTLKIQRTERGDSAVYLCASSLDGTVQETQYFGPGTRLLVL.

This clone showed up just a few times. This sequence joins TRBV28 and TRBJ1-3, with TRBD1 matching over 8 bases. The CDR3 sequence is 15 residues long. With 6 bases clipped from V and 0 bases from J, the junction kept 4 bases outside the gene matches. In germline, CDR1 is MDHEN, CDR2 SYDVKM. The CDR3 protein is CASSQTGDSGNTIYF. CDR3 DNA: TGTGCCAGCAGCCAGACAGGGGACTCTGGAAACACCATATATTTT.

This clone was observed at least ten times. This chain's CDR3 is CASSEIGASGANVLTF. As DNA, the CDR3 is TGTGCCAGCAGCGAGATAGGAGCCTCTGGGGCCAACGTCCTGACTTTC. The chain is built from TRBV2 and TRBJ2-6; D is undetermined. The germline V gene encodes CDR1 SNHLY and CDR2 FYNNEI. The V gene lost 6 bases and the J gene lost 0 bases, with 12 bases spanning the gap. CDR3 length equals 16 residues.

The chain couples TRBV7-8 to TRBJ2-7, with 7 bases lining up with TRBD1. The CDR3 loop spans 13 amino acids. J lost 6 bases, V lost 5 bases, and 7 bases had no gene match. Germline lookup yields CDR1 SGHVS and CDR2 FQNEAQ. Here the CDR3 reads CASSVVPGGEQYF. CDR3 sequence (DNA): TGTGCCAGCAGCGTCGTCCCAGGGGGCGAGCAGTACTTC. The whole variable domain, filled in from reference TRBV7-8 and TRBJ2-7, reads GAGVSQSPRYKVAKRGQDVALRCDPISGHVSLFWYQQALGQGPEFLTYFQNEAQLDKSGLPSDRFFAERPEGSVSTLKIQRTQQEDSAVYLCASSVVPGGEQYFGPGTRLTVT.

This clone appeared a few times. The V gene is TRBV28, the J gene TRBJ2-3, with D possibly being TRBD1 (6 bases). CDR1 is MDHEN and CDR2 is SYDVKM in the germline V gene. This CDR3 contains 15 residues. V lost 8 bases and J lost 2, with 17 bases in between. The CDR3 loop is CASPPGGQITDTQYF. The CDR3, as DNA: TGTGCCAGCCCCCCCGGAGGACAGATCACAGATACGCAGTATTTT.

The chain employs TRBV11-2 and TRBJ1-3; 7 bases agree with TRBD1. This CDR3 region has 14 residues. V shed 5 bases, J shed 4 bases, and the junction held 5 bases outside the gene matches. CDR1 and CDR2 from the germline V gene are SGHAT and FQNNGV. The CDR3 bases are TGTGCCAGCAGCCCTGGGACAGCCGGAAACACCATATATTTT. It codes for CASSPGTAGNTIYF.

The chain uses TRBV29-1 and TRBJ2-7, with a possible D match to TRBD2 (5 bases). The CDR3 has 12 residues. Trimming left V 2 bases short and J 5 bases short, with 10 bases between. Germline V lookup: CDR1 SQVTM, CDR2 ANQGSEA. CDR3 in DNA: TGCAGCGTTGAACCCCCCGGGAACGAGCAGTACTTC. It translates to CSVEPPGNEQYF.

The chain couples TRBV21-1 to TRBJ1-4; TRBD1, the table's D call, lacks a check against the DNA. TRBV21-1 has pseudogene status. The CDR3 totals 18 residues. CDR3 region: CASSSPGTGGGLNEKLFF. The CDR3 DNA sequence: TGTGCCAGCAGCAGTCCCGGGACAGGGGGTGGACTTAATGAAAAACTGTTTTTT.

This clone occurred many times. V is TRBV30 and J is TRBJ1-5; TRBD1 aligns across 8 bases. The germline V gene has CDR1 GTSNPN and CDR2 SVGIG (reference sequence). The CDR3 has 16 residues. V was clipped by 0 bases and J by 6 bases; unmatched bases: 10. CDR3 amino acids: CAWSVPPGGASQPQHF. CDR3 sequence (DNA): TGTGCCTGGAGTGTTCCCCCAGGGGGCGCTTCTCAGCCCCAGCATTTT.

V usage is TRBV25-1 and J usage is TRBJ1-1; 11 nucleotides align to TRBD1. J gave up 5 bases and V 4 bases, and 12 bases lay outside the gene matches. The CDR3 is 17 residues long. Germline CDR1 MGHDK, CDR2 SYGVNS. The CDR3 reads CASSVGGTGGLWTEAFF. The CDR3 DNA reads TGTGCCAGCAGTGTAGGTGGGACAGGGGGACTGTGGACTGAAGCTTTCTTT.

In its sample, this clone was seen a few times. This chain uses TRBV6-1 with TRBJ2-1, with D tentatively TRBD2 (5 bases). The CDR3 runs to 14 residues. The germline V gene encodes CDR1 MNHNS and CDR2 SASEGT. V gave up 6 bases and J gave up 7 bases, with 16 bases separating them. The CDR3 DNA is TGTGCCAGCAGGTGGACTCCGACGGGGAATGAGCAGTTCTTC. It specifies CASRWTPTGNEQFF.

This clone came up many times. CDR3 coding DNA: TGTGCCTCGACTAGCGGGAAACCGCTTTTCTCCTACGAGCAGTACTTC. Translating it yields CASTSGKPLFSYEQYF. The rearrangement uses TRBV30 and TRBJ2-7; TRBD2 agrees at 11 bases. CDR1 and CDR2 from the germline V gene are GTSNPN and SVGIG (reference sequence). The CDR3 has 16 residues. V trimming: 7 bases; J trimming: 0 bases; junction bases outside the gene matches: 11. Based on the CDR3 plus reference TRBV30 and TRBJ2-7, the full variable domain is SQTIHQWPATLVQPVGSPLSLECTVEGTSNPNLYWYRQAAGRGLQLLFYSVGIGQISSEVPQNLSASRPQDRQFILSSKKLLLSDSGFYLCASTSGKPLFSYEQYFGPGTRLTVT.

In this sample, this clone turned up a few times. The J gene is TRBJ2-1, the V gene TRBV9; TRBD2 matches at 10 bases. The CDR3 consists of 16 residues. Trimming removed 4 bases from V and 4 bases from J; junction bases left unmatched: 8. Germline CDR1 SGDLS, CDR2 YYNGEE. CDR3 sequence: CASSPRTSGQYNEQFF. The CDR3, as DNA: TGTGCCAGCAGCCCCAGGACTAGCGGACAATACAATGAGCAGTTCTTC.

This clone was recorded a few times. This sequence joins TRBV7-2 and TRBJ2-3; unclear D gene. Trimming took off 3 bases at V and 4 bases at J, with 8 bases between the two ends. The germline V gene encodes CDR1 SGHTA and CDR2 FQGNSA. This CDR3 is built from 13 residues. In DNA, the CDR3 is TGTGCCAGCAGCTTGGTAAAGCCAGATACGCAGTATTTT. Protein sequence: CASSLVKPDTQYF. Variable domain in full (rest from reference TRBV7-2 and TRBJ2-3): GAGVSQSPSNKVTEKGKDVELRCDPISGHTALYWYRQSLGQGLEFLIYFQGNSAPDKSGLPSDRFSAERTGGSVSTLTIQRTQQEDSAVYLCASSLVKPDTQYFGPGTRLTVL.

This chain connects TRBV11-2 to TRBJ2-1, with TRBD2 as a possible D gene (6 bases). The CDR3 contains 14 residues. The germline V and J ends were trimmed by 5 bases and 5 bases, with 13 bases remaining between them. Germline CDR1 and CDR2: SGHAT and FQNNGV. In DNA form, the CDR3 reads TGTGCCAGCAGCCGATCGACTAGAAACAATGAGCAGTTCTTC. This gives the protein CASSRSTRNNEQFF.

V gene TRBV20-1 combines with J gene TRBJ1-1; D call uncertain. Germline lookup yields CDR1 DFQATT and CDR2 SNEGSKA (reference sequence). The CDR3 consists of 10 residues. V shed 6 bases and J shed 11 bases, with 13 bases lying between them. CDR3: CSAKRSGAFF. The CDR3 region has the DNA TGCAGTGCAAAGAGATCGGGGGCTTTCTTT.

The CDR3 DNA is TGTGCCAGTAGTTCACACAGGGGTGGCGAGACCCAGTACTTC. Translation gives CASSSHRGGETQYF. This chain links TRBV19 with TRBJ2-5, with 7 bases aligning to TRBD1. The germline CDR1 and CDR2 sequences are LNHDA and SQIVND (reference sequence). V gave up 5 bases and J gave up 5 bases; unmatched junction bases: 8. CDR3 size: 14 residues.

This clone was seen at least ten times. The chain recombines TRBV19 with TRBJ1-5, with 8 positions matching TRBD1. Unmatched junction bases numbered 7, after V lost 4 bases and J lost 2 bases. The CDR3 runs 16 residues. CDR1 and CDR2 from the germline V gene are LNHDA and SQIVND (reference sequence). The DNA for the CDR3 is TGTGCCAGTAGTACGGGGACAGGATGGGGCAATCAGCCCCAGCATTTT. Translated: CASSTGTGWGNQPQHF.